This TCR beta chain is from a study of blood T cells in healthy people across ages. Next came a second PCR, run for about 7 to 12 cycles, which used a sample-barcoded 5' primer along with a J-beta primer mix. Tags on each cDNA molecule came from a template-switch adaptor with 12 random nucleotides. Any given sample supplied a minimum of 3 million CDR3-containing paired-end reads. MiXCR was run by TCRdb on the 5' RACE reads, yielding one entry per CDR3 protein. The sample lists approximately 350,000 distinct CDR3 sequences, over 45% occurring once. Each individual donor underwent a draw of about 9.1 milliliters of peripheral blood. Overall study findings and caveats: As naive T cell percentage varied, TCR beta diversity correlated strongly with it.

Comments on this clonotype: Its specificity is unknown.

The CDR3 has 13 residues. The V end was cut by 1 base, the J end by 4 bases, with 7 bases between. Looked up from germline, CDR1 is SGHAT and CDR2 is FQDESV (reference sequence). This sequence originates from a man aged 55-75 years in good health. This rearrangement joins TRBV11-1 to TRBJ1-2; no clear D gene. Input material: blood. The CDR3 DNA reads TGTGCCAGCAGCTTAGACGGGATCTATGGCTACACCTTC. It specifies CASSLDGIYGYTF.